The rows below give T cell receptor beta chains drawn from one sample of a study of multiple sclerosis patients with progressive multifocal leukoencephalopathy. Data came from immunoSEQ multiplex PCR; TCRdb stores just in-frame clones and leaves some out. The sample has about 28,000 clones; 85% to 90% are singletons. The sequences come from PBMCs, collected from a patient treated with natalizumab. The receptors derive from a human donor with multiple sclerosis. The CDR3 runs from the conserved cysteine through the conserved F or W. D genes are given only for firm matches. Size is omitted from some rows. Given values are once, few, many or a class for expanded clones.

cdr3_length clone_size d_call j_call v_call cdr3_aa cdr3_nt
13 NA NA TRBJ1-2 TRBV4-1 CASSQPYTPGDTF TGCGCCAGCAGCCAACCCTACACCCCAGGAGACACCTTC
13 NA NA TRBJ2-7 TRBV30 CAWSGRGKYEQYF TGTGCCTGGAGTGGAAGGGGCAAATACGAGCAGTACTTC
15 NA NA TRBJ2-7 TRBV4-1 CASSASRGSPYEQYF TGCGCCAGCAGCGCTTCGAGGGGGAGCCCCTACGAGCAGTACTTC
13 NA TRBD1 TRBJ2-1 TRBV11-1 CASSLPGTGRTFF TGTGCCAGCAGCTTACCGGGGACAGGGAGGACATTCTTC
14 once NA TRBJ2-7 TRBV9 CASSVEVAGYEQYF TGTGCCAGCAGCGTAGAGGTAGCAGGCTACGAGCAGTACTTC
12 NA NA TRBJ2-7 TRBV18 CASSPYRDEQYF TGTGCCAGCTCACCCTACAGGGATGAACAGTACTTC
14 NA NA TRBJ1-5 TRBV7-2 CASSSRQGRQPQHF TGTGCCAGCAGCTCCCGGCAGGGAAGACAGCCCCAGCATTTT
16 NA NA TRBJ2-6 TRBV4-3 CASSQVGVSGANVLTF TGCGCCAGCAGCCAAGTCGGAGTCTCTGGGGCCAACGTCCTGACTTTC
13 NA NA TRBJ2-3 TRBV29-1 CSVEGRQTDTQYF TGCAGCGTTGAAGGACGACAAACAGATACGCAGTATTTT
15 NA TRBD1 TRBJ2-2 TRBV28 CASSFPTEGAGELFF TGTGCCAGCAGTTTCCCAACTGAGGGGGCCGGAGAGCTGTTTTTT
14 NA NA TRBJ2-7 TRBV4-1 CASSQVGSSYEQYF TGCGCCAGCAGCCAAGTGGGGTCCTCCTACGAGCAGTACTTC
11 NA NA TRBJ2-7 TRBV20-1 CSAIEFHEQYF TGCAGTGCTATTGAGTTCCACGAGCAGTACTTC
14 once TRBD1 TRBJ1-2 TRBV2 CASTEQGSHYGYTF TGTGCCAGCACTGAACAGGGGAGCCACTATGGCTACACCTTC
14 NA NA TRBJ2-1 TRBV19 CATSRIGAHNEQFF TGTGCCACTTCGCGTATAGGGGCCCACAATGAGCAGTTCTTC
14 NA NA TRBJ1-3 TRBV6-1 CASSELGSGNTIYF TGTGCCAGCAGTGAACTAGGGTCGGGAAACACCATATATTTT
20 NA TRBD2 TRBJ2-7 TRBV19 CATSKRGPGLAGGNTYEQYF TGTGCCACCTCAAAGAGGGGACCGGGACTAGCGGGGGGCAACACCTACGAGCAGTACTTC
15 NA TRBD1 TRBJ1-4 TRBV2 CASSEATGGKEKLFF TGTGCCAGCAGTGAAGCGACAGGGGGGAAGGAAAAACTGTTTTTT
16 NA TRBD2 TRBJ2-7 TRBV30 CAWSVRRLAVSYEQYF TGTGCCTGGAGTGTACGACGACTAGCGGTGTCCTACGAGCAGTACTTC
14 NA NA TRBJ1-6 TRBV27 CASSLGGTNSPLHF TGTGCCAGCAGTTTGGGGGGGACGAATTCACCCCTCCACTTT
13 NA NA TRBJ2-7 TRBV6-6 CASSYREGYEQYF TGTGCCAGCAGTTACCGCGAGGGCTACGAGCAGTACTTC
13 NA NA TRBJ2-3 TRBV18 CASSPERQDTQYF TGTGCCAGCTCACCCGAACGGCAAGATACGCAGTATTTT
15 NA TRBD1 TRBJ2-7 TRBV6-5 CASSYSRTGPYEQYF TGTGCCAGCAGTTACTCTCGGACAGGCCCCTACGAGCAGTACTTC
14 NA NA TRBJ1-2 TRBV7-9 CASSRDSTVDGYTF TGTGCCAGCAGCCGAGACTCGACAGTCGATGGCTACACCTTC
14 NA TRBD1 TRBJ1-2 TRBV4-3 CASSQEGGGNGYTF TGCGCCAGCAGCCAAGAGGGAGGGGGCAATGGCTACACCTTC
14 NA NA TRBJ2-5 TRBV7-7 CASSLAARGETQYF TGTGCCAGCAGCTTAGCGGCCAGGGGAGAGACCCAGTACTTC
16 NA NA TRBJ1-5 TRBV7-2 CASSKLQGAHNQPQHF TGTGCCAGCAGCAAATTACAGGGTGCACATAATCAGCCCCAGCATTTT
15 NA NA TRBJ2-1 TRBV5-1 CASSLNVGGINEQFF TGCGCCAGCAGCTTAAACGTTGGGGGCATCAATGAGCAGTTCTTC
16 NA NA TRBJ2-5 TRBV10-2 CASSDALERGKETQYF TGCGCCAGCAGTGACGCCCTCGAGAGGGGGAAAGAGACCCAGTACTTC